The 16 T cell receptor beta chains listed next were all sequenced from one sample in a study of control samples from healthy donors and cancer patients (dated by TCRdb to about 2020). Library construction relied on the immunoSEQ multiplex PCR assay. This immuneACCESS table, as held by TCRdb, lists in-frame sequences with V and J called but not all clones. Of the missing ones, under half trace to an unresolved V gene in checked studies; the others have no known cause. For this sample the table gives 50,000 or so clones, of which about 96% were detected only once. The top ten constitute approximately 1% of the sample. The sequenced sample consisted of blood. Source of these receptors: a woman aged 18-35 years in good health.

CDR3: CASSQVQGTSYGYTF. In DNA form, the CDR3 reads TGCGCCAGCAGCCAAGTACAGGGGACCTCCTATGGCTACACCTTC. The V and J genes are TRBV4-1 and TRBJ1-2; 7 bases agree with TRBD1. From germline, CDR1 is MGHRA and CDR2 YSYEKL. The CDR3 has 15 amino acids. V dropped 1 base and J dropped 4; count of bases not matched to a gene: 6.

The chain couples TRBV5-5 to TRBJ1-5; TRBD1 aligns across 8 bases. The germline gives CDR1 SGHKS, CDR2 YYEKEE (reference sequence). The CDR3 is made up of 15 amino acids. The junction had 7 bases not matched to a gene; V was cut back by 4 bases and J by 4 bases. The CDR3 sequence: CASSIRTGINQPQHF. The CDR3 DNA reads TGTGCCAGCAGCATACGGACAGGGATAAATCAGCCCCAGCATTTT. Using reference TRBV5-5 and TRBJ1-5 for the parts outside the CDR3, the full variable domain is DAGVTQSPTHLIKTRGQQVTLRCSPISGHKSVSWYQQVLGQGPQFIFQYYEKEERGRGNFPDRFSARQFPNYSSELNVNALLLGDSALYLCASSIRTGINQPQHFGDGTRLSIL.

The chain uses TRBV28 and TRBJ1-4, with D uncertain. V lost 3 bases and J 0 bases, leaving 8 bases between the germline ends. This CDR3 has 15 residues. In germline, CDR1 is MDHEN, CDR2 SYDVKM. This CDR3 reads CASSFHGTTNEKLFF. The CDR3 DNA is TGTGCCAGCAGTTTTCATGGGACAACTAATGAAAAACTGTTTTTT.

The chain is built from TRBV30 and TRBJ2-5; D gene uncertain. CDR1 is GTSNPN and CDR2 is SVGIG in the germline V gene (reference sequence). Trimming removed 2 bases from V and 3 bases from J, with 1 base in between. CDR3 length equals 10 residues. The CDR3 DNA sequence: TGTGCCTGGAGTAAAGAGACCCAGTACTTC. The encoded protein is CAWSKETQYF.

The genes are TRBV7-8 and TRBJ1-4; 10 bases are a match to TRBD1. The CDR3 is 15 residues long. Germline V lookup: CDR1 SGHVS, CDR2 FQNEAQ. J gave up 7 bases and V 4 bases, and 6 bases lay outside the gene matches. CDR3 bases: TGTGCCAGCAGCTCCTTGACAGGGGGCCTTGAAAAACTGTTTTTT. This sequence encodes CASSSLTGGLEKLFF. The entire variable domain, with the rest obtained from reference TRBV7-8 and TRBJ1-4, is as follows: GAGVSQSPRYKVAKRGQDVALRCDPISGHVSLFWYQQALGQGPEFLTYFQNEAQLDKSGLPSDRFFAERPEGSVSTLKIQRTQQEDSAVYLCASSSLTGGLEKLFFGSGTQLSVL.

DNA of the CDR3: TGTGCCAGCGCGAGGGAAAAACTGTTTTTT. Translating it yields CASAREKLFF. J is TRBJ1-4 and V is TRBV12-3 or TRBV12-4; D call uncertain. This CDR3 has 10 residues. The germline V and J ends were trimmed by 8 bases and 8 bases, with 6 bases remaining between them.

The chain is built from TRBV7-2 and TRBJ1-6, with D unresolved. In germline, CDR1 is SGHTA, CDR2 FQGNSA. The CDR3 loop spans 11 amino acids. The V gene lost 4 bases and the J gene lost 6 bases, with 1 base spanning the gap. Here the CDR3 DNA reads TGTGCCAGCAGCTCTAATTCACCCCTCCACTTT. Amino acid sequence: CASSSNSPLHF. The entire variable domain, with the rest obtained from reference TRBV7-2 and TRBJ1-6, is as follows: GAGVSQSPSNKVTEKGKDVELRCDPISGHTALYWYRQSLGQGLEFLIYFQGNSAPDKSGLPSDRFSAERTGGSVSTLTIQRTQQEDSAVYLCASSSNSPLHFGNGTRLTVT.

CDR3: CASSPLGGGDTEAFF. CDR3 DNA sequence: TGTGCCAGCAGTCCTCTGGGCGGGGGGGACACTGAAGCTTTCTTT. The V and J genes are TRBV6-6 and TRBJ1-1; TRBD1 might be the D (5 bases). The CDR3 has 15 amino acids. Germline lookup yields CDR1 MNHNY and CDR2 SVGAGI (reference sequence). With 5 bases removed from V and 3 bases from J, the gap between germline ends came to 16 bases.

The J gene is TRBJ2-7, the V gene TRBV30; TRBD1 is a possible D gene (5 bases). CDR3 size: 11 residues. Germline V lookup: CDR1 GTSNPN, CDR2 SVGIG (reference sequence). The V and J ends lost 2 bases and 4 bases respectively, with 6 bases between them. CDR3 nucleotide sequence: TGTGCCTGGAGTACAGGTTACGAGCAGTACTTC. Its protein is CAWSTGYEQYF.

V gene TRBV12-3 or TRBV12-4 combines with J gene TRBJ1-1; no reliable D call. The CDR3 sequence is 11 residues long. Between the trimmed V and J ends, which lost 8 bases and 3 bases, there was a span of 7 bases. CDR3 in DNA: TGTGCCAGCCGGTGGCACACTGAAGCTTTCTTT. Translating it yields CASRWHTEAFF.

The sample holds one count of this clone. V gene TRBV7-9 combines with J gene TRBJ1-1; tentatively, D is TRBD1 (5 bases). The length of the CDR3 is 18 residues. The V and J ends lost 3 bases and 0 bases respectively, with 20 bases between them. Germline loops: CDR1 SEHNR, CDR2 FQNEAQ (reference sequence). CDR3 sequence reads: CASSLPPTGPLMNTEAFF. CDR3 DNA: TGTGCCAGCAGCTTGCCCCCTACGGGACCTCTAATGAACACTGAAGCTTTCTTT.

This chain joins TRBV30 and TRBJ2-3; D might be TRBD2 (5 bases). Germline CDR1 reads GTSNPN; CDR2 reads SVGIG (reference sequence). V was cut by 1 base and J by 1 base, with 6 bases left in between. The CDR3 is 13 amino acids. CDR3 bases: TGTGCCTGGAGTGCGAGGGGCACAGATACGCAGTATTTT. This translates into CAWSARGTDTQYF.

V is TRBV4-1 and J is TRBJ1-4; TRBD1 might be the D (6 bases). The CDR3 contains 15 residues. Trimming shortened V by 1 base and J by 6 bases, and 12 bases separated the two germline ends. Germline V gene data show CDR1 as MGHRA and CDR2 as YSYEKL. Written as DNA, the CDR3 is TGCGCCAGCAGCCAAGGGGGACATGGGGATGAAAAACTGTTTTTT. Its protein is CASSQGGHGDEKLFF.

V usage is TRBV6-5 and J usage is TRBJ1-2; D perhaps matches TRBD1 (6 bases). Germline CDR1 and CDR2: MNHEY and SVGAGI. V was clipped by 4 bases and J by 4 bases, with 10 bases between them. The CDR3 is made up of 13 amino acids. CDR3 amino acids: CASSLQGSYGYTF. The CDR3 nucleotides are TGTGCCAGCAGTTTACAGGGTTCCTATGGCTACACCTTC.

The V gene is TRBV4-2, the J gene TRBJ2-1, with 12 bases that match TRBD2. With 2 bases clipped from V and 8 bases from J, the junction kept 10 bases outside the gene matches. The V gene's germline CDR1 is LGHNA and CDR2 YNFKEQ. The CDR3 length is 17 residues. The CDR3 DNA sequence: TGTGCCAGCAGCCAACGGGCTAGCGGGGGGGGGAGCGATGAGCAGTTCTTC. Protein: CASSQRASGGGSDEQFF.

V is TRBV30 and J is TRBJ2-1; 11 positions agree with TRBD2. Germline trimming cut 4 bases from V and 9 bases from J; bases unmatched to any gene: 14. Germline V CDR1 and CDR2: GTSNPN, SVGIG (reference sequence). The CDR3 runs to 16 residues. This CDR3 reads CAWTRLAGRVLGEQFF. DNA of the CDR3: TGTGCCTGGACCAGACTAGCGGGGCGGGTCTTGGGTGAGCAGTTCTTC.